This T cell receptor (beta chain) was captured by sequencing in a study of T cells in Graves' hyperthyroidism and ophthalmopathy. At the level of the study: Blood was drawn when the patient was first diagnosed and still untreated.

TCR beta CDR3 regions were amplified from RNA. Using the HTBI primer set, a first-round RT-PCR was run on the TCR CDR3. TCRdb processed the multiplex PCR reads anew with MiXCR; each CDR3 protein has one entry. This repertoire shows a few hundred thousand distinct CDR3 sequences, about a sixth found once; its top ten account for approximately 15%. CDR1 MDHEN and CDR2 SYDVKM come from the germline V gene. V was pared by 3 bases and J by 3 bases, with 9 bases between. This CDR3 region has 13 residues. For ophthalmopathy patients, the Clinical Activity Score was at least 3 and the NOSPECS grade at least 4; duration was under 3 months. Diagnostic assessment was based on clinical symptoms, serum thyroxine and TRAb, thyroid ultrasound and orbital computed tomography. PBMCs were collected from an approximately 10 ml volume of fresh peripheral blood. The sample holds many counts of this clonotype.

Sequencing input: blood. The source of this sequence is a woman aged 18-29 years with Graves' ophthalmopathy. This chain uses TRBV28 with TRBJ2-7; D gene unclear. CDR3 in DNA: TGTGCCAGCAGTTTCCGGGCAGGCTACGAGCAGTACTTC. Protein: CASSFRAGYEQYF.